This T cell receptor beta chain was profiled in a study of Tregs in tolerant kidney transplant recipients (dated by TCRdb to about 2019). Regarding the research as a whole: The study applied TCRbeta sequencing to find donor-specific regulatory T cells before combined kidney and bone marrow transplantation and then followed those same cells after transplant. TCRbeta repertoire sequencing was used in a few healthy controls to compare several ways of expanding Tregs specific for an allogeneic donor.

Via the germline V gene (reference sequence), CDR1 is SEHNR and CDR2 FQNEAQ. V is trimmed back by 3 bases and J by 6 bases, and the junction contains 8 bases that no gene match accounts for. The CDR3 has 17 amino acids, counting the end cysteine and phenylalanine. Just the 51-base CDR3 DNA is kept, in frame starting at base 1. Thawed PBMCs were FACS-sorted into unstimulated Tregs (CD4+CD25+CD127-), CD4+ non-Tregs (CD4+CD25-), CD4 cells and CD8 cells. Blood from healthy controls was obtained either from healthy volunteers or as purchased buffy coats. Healthy control blood was processed to PBMCs by Ficoll density gradient and cryopreserved, and patient PBMCs were collected before and after transplant. Findings and caveats that apply to the study as a whole: The study was limited by small patient numbers, and the findings need validation in larger populations and under other immunosuppression protocols. Biological reproducibility was not examined directly, but technical replication error appeared to be minimal. Expanding Tregs with activated donor B cells appeared to identify the most biologically relevant and donor-specific TCRbeta repertoire.

Genomic DNA was extracted from sorted cells with the QIAGEN DNeasy Blood and Tissue Kit for TCRbeta CDR3 sequencing. High-throughput TCRbeta CDR3 sequencing, including PCR amplification with bias correction and internal controls, was performed commercially through immunoSEQ. From the authors' description of their analysis: Unique productive TCRbeta sequences were defined by CDR3 nucleotide sequence when primers matched and otherwise by CDR3 amino acid sequence together with Vbeta and Jbeta genes. As a correction for sorting error, sequences shared between sorted populations at a frequency ratio of 2:1 or less were discarded, and the remaining shared sequences were assigned to the higher population. Donor-reactive sequences were defined as at least 5-fold expanded in CFSE-low cells versus unstimulated cells, with frequency of at least 0.01% in CFSE-low cells. Jensen-Shannon divergence, calculated on the top 100 TCRbeta sequences ranked by frequency, was used to quantify repertoire divergence. When a sample had multiple sequencing runs, each run was corrected for sorting error separately and the runs were then pooled. TCRdb holds this immuneACCESS table with in-frame rearrangements only. Some clones are missing; in checked studies, unresolved V genes explain under half, and the rest has no known cause. That table is the source of V, J and clone size, and D and trimming were worked out from the DNA. This sample is represented by about 120,000 clones; around 94% of them were singletons. Roughly 0.63% of the sample belongs to the ten largest clones.

This clone was seen once. Its antigen is currently not known. No clone much larger than this one lies a single base away; base qualities are absent. The sequenced material came from CD4+ T cells from blood. The TCR comes from a human donor in good health. Recombination joined TRBV7-9 with TRBJ2-1; TRBD2 matches 13 bases in the middle. CDR3 reads: CASSLELAGGHVNEQFF. The sequenced DNA is TGTGCCAGCAGCTTGGAACTAGCGGGGGGGCACGTCAATGAGCAGTTCTTC. The variable domain in full, with residues beyond the CDR3 obtained from the reference TRBV7-9 and TRBJ2-1 genes, is DTGVSQNPRHKITKRGQNVTFRCDPISEHNRLYWYRQTLGQGPEFLTYFQNEAQLEKSRLLSDRFSAERPKGSFSTLEIQRTEQGDSAMYLCASSLELAGGHVNEQFFGPGTRLTVL.